A single sample is the source of the 17 T cell receptor beta chains below, sequenced in a study of cytomegalovirus exposure and HLA in healthy donors (dated by TCRdb to the late 2010s). Library preparation used the immunoSEQ multiplex PCR assay. The multiplex PCR relied on a mix of 60 forward primers for TCR Vbeta segments and 13 reverse primers for TCR Jbeta segments. TCRdb carries this immuneACCESS record with in-frame sequences only. Its versions omit some clonotypes, under half of them owing to an unresolved V gene in the studies checked, with the rest unexplained. Recorded for this sample are fewer than 200,000 clones; about 76% of them occurred a single time. In total, the top ten clones hold 2% to 2.5% of the sample. Sequenced: PBMCs. These TCRs come from a female donor in good health and CMV-seronegative.

This clone showed up just once. The chain is built from TRBV30 and TRBJ1-1; perhaps TRBD1 as D (5 bases). Germline V gene sequence: CDR1 GTSNPN, CDR2 SVGIG (reference sequence). V shed 2 bases and J shed 5 bases, with 15 bases lying between them. The CDR3 extends over 14 amino acids. This CDR3 reads CAWSRVGHVTEAFF. CDR3 nucleotides: TGTGCCTGGAGTCGAGTGGGGCACGTGACTGAAGCTTTCTTT.

This sequence joins TRBV2 and TRBJ1-1; D uncertain. Trimming took 6 bases from V and 0 from J, leaving 8 bases between them. The CDR3 contains 13 residues. Germline V lookup: CDR1 SNHLY, CDR2 FYNNEI. CDR3 region: CASRQDMNTEAFF. The CDR3 DNA is TGTGCCAGCAGGCAGGATATGAACACTGAAGCTTTCTTT.

The CDR3 here is CASSVATSGIETQYF. DNA of the CDR3: TGTGCCAGCAGCGTAGCGACTAGCGGGATCGAGACCCAGTACTTC. V usage is TRBV9 and J usage is TRBJ2-5, with 11 nucleotides matching TRBD2. Germline V lookup: CDR1 SGDLS, CDR2 YYNGEE. The V segment lost 0 bases and the J segment 5 bases; nucleotides outside the gene matches: 3. The CDR3 sequence is 15 residues long. The variable domain in full, with the rest retrieved from reference TRBV9 and TRBJ2-5, is DSGVTQTPKHLITATGQRVTLRCSPRSGDLSVYWYQQSLDQGLQFLIQYYNGEERAKGNILERFSAQQFPDLHSELNLSSLELGDSALYFCASSVATSGIETQYFGPGTRLLVL.

The gene calls are TRBV9 and TRBJ2-7; D may be TRBD2 (6 bases). Germline CDR1 SGDLS, CDR2 YYNGEE. The CDR3 is 15 amino acids. Trimming pared 3 bases from V and 4 bases from J, leaving 17 bases between. CDR3 in amino acids: CASSAGSNYGYEQYF. The CDR3 DNA is TGTGCCAGCAGCGCCGGGAGCAACTACGGTTACGAGCAGTACTTC.

This clone was counted only a few times. The chain employs TRBV7-3 and TRBJ2-7, with D maybe TRBD2 (7 bases). CDR1 and CDR2 from the germline V gene are SGHTA and FQGTGA. The CDR3 sequence is 14 residues long. V gave up 1 base and J gave up 6 bases, with 13 bases separating them. The CDR3 loop reads CASSLNREGGEQYF. CDR3 nucleotides: TGTGCCAGCAGCTTAAACAGGGAGGGAGGCGAGCAGTACTTC.

V usage is TRBV6-1 and J usage is TRBJ2-7; D might be TRBD2 (6 bases). This CDR3 region has 15 residues. Trimming left V 2 bases short and J 0 bases short, with 11 bases between. Per the germline V gene, CDR1 is MNHNS and CDR2 is SASEGT. This CDR3 reads CASSEPGLSSYEQYF. CDR3 in DNA: TGTGCCAGCAGTGAACCGGGACTGAGCTCCTACGAGCAGTACTTC.

This clone was detected only a few times. The chain's CDR3 is CASSVAQKNIQYF. CDR3 nucleotide sequence: TGTGCCAGCAGTGTAGCCCAAAAAAACATTCAGTACTTC. The chain joins TRBV6-1 to TRBJ2-4; D uncertain. Trimming stripped 4 bases from V and 4 bases from J, with 8 bases between. Germline V gene lookup returns CDR1 MNHNS and CDR2 SASEGT. The CDR3 has 13 residues.

The chain's CDR3 is CASRSLAGVRSSTDTQYF. The CDR3 bases are TGTGCCAGTCGATCTCTAGCGGGAGTCCGATCTAGCACAGATACGCAGTATTTT. The rearrangement links TRBV7-9 to TRBJ2-3, with TRBD2 identical over 10 bases. The CDR3 is made up of 18 amino acids. Per the germline V gene, CDR1 is SEHNR and CDR2 is FQNEAQ (reference sequence). Germline trimming cut 9 bases from V and 0 bases from J; bases unmatched to any gene: 15.

V and J are TRBV5-5 and TRBJ1-2; TRBD1 aligns across 7 bases. Germline values: CDR1 SGHKS, CDR2 YYEKEE (reference sequence). V shed 4 bases and J 8 bases; nucleotides not matched to a gene: 14. This CDR3 is 15 amino acids long. The DNA for the CDR3 is TGTGCCAGCAGCCTAGCCCCAGGGGGGCCCGGAGGCTACACCTTC. Amino acid sequence: CASSLAPGGPGGYTF.

This clone has a handful of counts. The chain carries TRBV10-3 and TRBJ1-1, with 9 nucleotides matching TRBD1. In germline, CDR1 is ENHRY, CDR2 SYGVKD. The V segment lost 4 bases and the J segment 0 bases; nucleotides outside the gene matches: 6. The CDR3 runs 16 residues. The DNA of the CDR3 is TGTGCCATCAGTGGCCGGACAGGGGAAGTGAACACTGAAGCTTTCTTT. Translated, it gives CAISGRTGEVNTEAFF.

This clone was observed once. The chain joins TRBV7-8 to TRBJ2-7; D is possibly TRBD2 (5 bases). V was pared by 3 bases and J by 3 bases, with 15 bases between. Looked up from germline, CDR1 is SGHVS and CDR2 is FQNEAQ. CDR3 length: 15 amino acids. The CDR3 region is CASSFSRSSDYEQYF. CDR3 coding DNA: TGTGCCAGCAGCTTCTCCCGTAGTAGCGACTACGAGCAGTACTTC.

This clone was detected only a few times. CDR3 region: CAISESGLAAPYEQYF. As DNA, the CDR3 is TGTGCCATCAGTGAGTCCGGACTAGCGGCTCCCTACGAGCAGTACTTC. J is TRBJ2-7 and V is TRBV10-3; 10 positions agree with TRBD2. V lost 0 bases and J lost 2; bases outside the gene matches: 4. The length of the CDR3 is 16 residues. Looked up from germline, CDR1 is ENHRY and CDR2 is SYGVKD.

Points on this clone: One junction end does not reproduce the germline sequence, and a read error may be involved. The chain is built from TRBV6-1 and TRBJ2-3; D might be TRBD1 (6 bases). Germline V gene lookup returns CDR1 MNHNS and CDR2 SASEGT. The CDR3 extends over 14 amino acids. The CDR3: CASSEGTVTDMQYF. CDR3 sequence (DNA): TGTGCCAGCAGTGAAGGGACAGTCACAGATATGCAGTATTTT.

The rearrangement links TRBV6-1 to TRBJ2-3; maybe TRBD2 (6 bases). Per the germline V gene, CDR1 is MNHNS and CDR2 is SASEGT. The germline V and J ends were trimmed by 2 bases and 4 bases, with 22 bases remaining between them. The CDR3 is 18 residues long. This CDR3 reads CASSEPVLGGSDPDTQYF. CDR3 coding DNA: TGTGCCAGCAGTGAACCGGTGCTAGGAGGGAGTGATCCAGATACGCAGTATTTT.

V usage is TRBV2 and J usage is TRBJ1-2; TRBD1 agrees at 7 bases. V was pared by 6 bases and J by 8 bases, with 9 bases of the junction left unmatched. The CDR3 is made up of 13 amino acids. Germline lookup yields CDR1 SNHLY and CDR2 FYNNEI. The CDR3: CASRPGTEKGYTF. CDR3 DNA: TGTGCCAGCAGACCAGGGACAGAGAAAGGCTACACCTTC.

This clone came up a few times. The J gene is TRBJ2-7, the V gene TRBV19, with 8 bases lining up with TRBD2. Trimming at V came to 5 bases and at J to 4 bases, leaving 4 bases not matched to a gene. The CDR3 length is 13 residues. Germline V gene sequence: CDR1 LNHDA, CDR2 SQIVND (reference sequence). The CDR3 loop is CASSLAGRYEQYF. In DNA, the CDR3 is TGTGCCAGTAGTTTAGCGGGAAGATACGAGCAGTACTTC. The complete variable domain, with remaining parts taken from reference TRBV19 and TRBJ2-7, reads DGGITQSPKYLFRKEGQNVTLSCEQNLNHDAMYWYRQDPGQGLRLIYYSQIVNDFQKGDIAEGYSVSREKKESFPLTVTSAQKNPTAFYLCASSLAGRYEQYFGPGTRLTVT.

This clone was found a few times. V usage is TRBV27 and J usage is TRBJ1-6; TRBD1 aligns across 7 bases. This CDR3 spans 20 amino acids. In germline, CDR1 is MNHEY, CDR2 SMNVEV (reference sequence). V lost 3 bases, J lost 0 bases, and 14 bases stayed unmatched. The CDR3 is CASSFLRQGTISSYNSPLHF. As DNA, the CDR3 is TGTGCCAGCAGTTTCCTCCGACAGGGTACCATATCCTCCTATAATTCACCCCTCCACTTT.